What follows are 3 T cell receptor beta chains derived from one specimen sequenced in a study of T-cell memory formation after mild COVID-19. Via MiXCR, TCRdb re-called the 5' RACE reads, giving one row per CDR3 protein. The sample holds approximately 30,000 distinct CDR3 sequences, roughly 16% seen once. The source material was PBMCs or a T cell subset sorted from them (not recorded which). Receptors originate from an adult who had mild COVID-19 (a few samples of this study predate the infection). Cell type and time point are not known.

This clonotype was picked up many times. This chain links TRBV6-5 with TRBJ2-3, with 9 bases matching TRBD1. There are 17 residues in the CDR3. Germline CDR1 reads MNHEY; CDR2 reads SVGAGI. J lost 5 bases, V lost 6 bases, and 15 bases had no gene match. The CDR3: CASSSRGQGFTKDTQYF. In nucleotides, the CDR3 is TGTGCCAGCAGCTCCCGGGGACAGGGTTTTACGAAAGATACGCAGTATTTT.

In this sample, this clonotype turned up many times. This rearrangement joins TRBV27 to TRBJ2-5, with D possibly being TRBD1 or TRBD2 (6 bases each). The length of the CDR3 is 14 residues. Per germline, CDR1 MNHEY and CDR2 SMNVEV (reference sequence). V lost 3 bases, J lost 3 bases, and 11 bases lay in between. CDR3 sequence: CASSLTGAEETQYF. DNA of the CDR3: TGTGCCAGCAGTTTGACGGGGGCGGAAGAGACCCAGTACTTC.

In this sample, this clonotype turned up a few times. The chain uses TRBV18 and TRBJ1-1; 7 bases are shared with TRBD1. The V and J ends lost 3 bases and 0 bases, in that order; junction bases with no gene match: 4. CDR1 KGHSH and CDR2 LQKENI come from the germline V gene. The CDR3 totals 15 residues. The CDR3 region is CASSPAGTVNTEAFF. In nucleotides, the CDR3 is TGTGCCAGCTCACCTGCCGGGACAGTGAACACTGAAGCTTTCTTT.